This passage covers 18 T cell receptor beta chains from one sample sequenced in a study of regulatory T cells in long-lasting Graves disease. As to time point: newly diagnosed GD, antithyroid drugs for less than 3 months. With RNA extracted from PBMCs as input, the TCR library was made. Through Arm-PCR of CDR3 regions and iRepertoire HTBI primers, TCR beta libraries were built. Each CDR3 protein gets one entry after TCRdb re-called the multiplex PCR reads with MiXCR. The sample records around 470,000 distinct CDR3 sequences, around 13% being singletons. These data also formed part of another study, on T cells in Graves' hyperthyroidism and ophthalmopathy.

The sample was peripheral blood mononuclear cells (PBMCs), taken at new diagnosis, from a patient treated with antithyroid drugs. The origin of the receptors is a woman in her forties or fifties with Graves disease.

This clonotype was counted a few times. V gene TRBV2 combines with J gene TRBJ2-4; 8 positions match TRBD1. The CDR3 runs to 14 residues. Germline V gives CDR1 SNHLY, CDR2 FYNNEI. Trimming at V came to 4 bases and at J to 7 bases, leaving 6 bases not matched to a gene. The CDR3 DNA reads as TGTGCCAGCAGTGGACAGGGGTCCGGTAACATTCAGTACTTC. Amino acid sequence: CASSGQGSGNIQYF.

This clonotype has at least ten counts. The chain couples TRBV5-1 to TRBJ2-4; 8 positions agree with TRBD2. The CDR3 runs 14 residues. Germline V gene lookup returns CDR1 SGHRS and CDR2 YFSETQ. After removal of 4 bases from V and 8 bases from J, the junction contained 8 bases not matched to a gene. The CDR3 bases are TGCGCCAGCAGCCCGAGCGGGGGCGGGGACATTCAGTACTTC. It specifies CASSPSGGGDIQYF.

This clonotype was observed at least ten times. The rearrangement links TRBV20-1 to TRBJ2-1, with 12 bases fitting TRBD2. CDR1 and CDR2 (germline): DFQATT, SNEGSKA (reference sequence). The CDR3 sequence is 15 residues long. Unmatched junction bases numbered 2, after V lost 5 bases and J lost 0 bases. The CDR3 nucleotides read TGCAGTGCTCGACTAGCGGGAGACTCCTACAATGAGCAGTTCTTC. Its translation: CSARLAGDSYNEQFF.

V and J are TRBV6-4 and TRBJ2-1, with D maybe TRBD2 (6 bases). V lost 0 bases, J lost 10 bases, and 10 bases lay in between. This CDR3 is built from 13 residues. CDR1 is MRHNA, CDR2 SNTAGT, per germline. In DNA, the CDR3 is TGTGCCAGCAGTGACTCGAGGCTAGCGGAGCAGTTCTTC. This encodes CASSDSRLAEQFF.

Ten or more counts support this clonotype. This chain joins TRBV29-1 and TRBJ2-3, with D unclear. Germline V CDR1 and CDR2: SQVTM, ANQGSEA. The CDR3 is 13 residues long. Trimming removed 4 bases at V and 2 bases at J, with 10 bases between. The CDR3 bases are TGCAGCGTTGGAAGCCGTGACACAGATACGCAGTATTTT. Translated, it gives CSVGSRDTDTQYF.

This sequence joins TRBV10-3 and TRBJ2-4; D not resolved. Trimming removed 0 bases from V and 0 bases from J, with 12 bases in between. Germline V CDR1 and CDR2: ENHRY, SYGVKD. The CDR3 consists of 17 residues. The CDR3 region is CAISESELILAKNIQYF. Here the CDR3 DNA reads TGTGCCATCAGTGAGTCGGAGCTGATACTAGCCAAAAACATTCAGTACTTC.

This chain uses TRBV5-1 with TRBJ2-2; a possible D gene is TRBD2 (6 bases). V dropped 2 bases and J dropped 10 bases, with 12 bases sitting between them. The germline CDR1 and CDR2 sequences are SGHRS and YFSETQ. This CDR3 is built from 13 residues. The chain's CDR3 is CASSFGGSEELFF. The CDR3 DNA reads as TGCGCCAGCAGCTTTGGAGGGTCAGAGGAGCTGTTTTTT.

This clonotype was detected a few times. The junction shows a germline mismatch at one end, possibly a read error. The chain is built from TRBV28 and TRBJ1-5; D remains ambiguous. CDR1 MDHEN and CDR2 SYDVKM come from the germline V gene. The CDR3 spans 16 residues. The CDR3 nucleotides read TGTGCCAGCAGTACAACGGACGGCCTTCCGGATCAGCCTCAGCATTTT. This gives the protein CASSTTDGLPDQPQHF.

This clonotype has a count of ten or more. V and J are TRBV7-9 and TRBJ2-3; 12 positions match TRBD1. This CDR3 has 23 residues. The V gene end was trimmed by 1 base and the J gene end by 2 bases; junction bases not matched to a gene: 22. Germline loops: CDR1 SEHNR, CDR2 FQNEAQ (reference sequence). Written as DNA, the CDR3 is TGTGCCAGCAGCTTAGTTGACGGGACAGGGGGCATGCGTGCCCTAACCTTCACAGATACGCAGTATTTT. This sequence encodes CASSLVDGTGGMRALTFTDTQYF.

V and J are TRBV9 and TRBJ2-5; D perhaps matches TRBD1 (5 bases). Trimming stripped 0 bases from V and 3 bases from J, with 15 bases between. Germline V CDR1 and CDR2: SGDLS, YYNGEE. The CDR3 runs 16 residues. The CDR3 here is CASSVGAGSAEETQYF. As DNA, the CDR3 is TGTGCCAGCAGCGTAGGGGCAGGGTCGGCGGAAGAGACCCAGTACTTC. The full variable domain, rest sourced from reference TRBV9 and TRBJ2-5, is DSGVTQTPKHLITATGQRVTLRCSPRSGDLSVYWYQQSLDQGLQFLIQYYNGEERAKGNILERFSAQQFPDLHSELNLSSLELGDSALYFCASSVGAGSAEETQYFGPGTRLLVL.

This clonotype was seen only a few times. This sequence joins TRBV6-1 and TRBJ2-5; a weak D match, TRBD1 (6 bases). Germline V gene data show CDR1 as MNHNS and CDR2 as SASEGT. CDR3 length: 14 residues. With 3 bases removed from V and 0 bases from J, the gap between germline ends came to 8 bases. The CDR3 DNA follows: TGTGCCAGCAGTGAGGGGGCGTACCAAGAGACCCAGTACTTC. Amino acid sequence: CASSEGAYQETQYF.

This clonotype was observed a few times. The rearrangement links TRBV7-7 to TRBJ2-3; 10 positions agree with TRBD2. Germline V CDR1 and CDR2: SSHAT, FNYEAQ (reference sequence). V trimming: 5 bases; J trimming: 5 bases; junction bases outside the gene matches: 19. This CDR3 spans 19 amino acids. The CDR3 coding sequence is TGTGCCAGCAGCCTCAACGTACAGGGTCTAGCGGGAGTTGGAGATACGCAGTATTTT. Its translation is CASSLNVQGLAGVGDTQYF.

This clonotype was found many times. The chain couples TRBV4-1 to TRBJ2-1; the D is unclear. The germline V gene has CDR1 MGHRA and CDR2 YSYEKL. CDR3 size: 15 residues. V was cut by 4 bases and J by 5 bases, with 15 bases left in between. The CDR3 region is CASSLSKAANNEQFF. DNA of the CDR3: TGCGCCAGCAGCCTATCTAAGGCAGCCAACAATGAGCAGTTCTTC.

A word on this clonotype: The junction does not match germline at one end; this may be a read error. This chain uses TRBV18 with TRBJ2-4; the D is unclear. The CDR3 is made up of 16 amino acids. Germline V lookup: CDR1 KGHSH, CDR2 LQKENI. CDR3 amino acids: CASAPPESLSKNIQYF. As DNA, the CDR3 is TGTGCCAGCGCACCACCGGAAAGCCTATCCAAAAACATTCAGTACTTC.

This clonotype has a count of ten or more. The rearrangement uses TRBV10-1 and TRBJ2-1; unclear D gene. The CDR3 is 15 residues long. CDR1 WNHNN and CDR2 SYGVQD come from the germline V gene (reference sequence). Trimming stripped 3 bases from V and 4 bases from J, with 13 bases between. This CDR3 is CASSESGVGYNEQFF. The CDR3 region has the DNA TGCGCCAGCAGTGAAAGTGGAGTTGGGTACAATGAGCAGTTCTTC.

The chain carries TRBV5-1 and TRBJ1-5; TRBD1 aligns across 7 bases. V was pared by 2 bases and J by 11 bases, with 16 bases of the junction left unmatched. CDR3 length: 16 amino acids. The germline V gene encodes CDR1 SGHRS and CDR2 YFSETQ. CDR3 protein: CASSFEAGTDYRSQHF. As DNA, the CDR3 is TGCGCCAGCAGCTTCGAGGCCGGGACAGATTATAGGTCCCAGCATTTT.

This clonotype was seen ten or more times. The V gene is TRBV13, the J gene TRBJ1-5, with D possibly TRBD1 on 5 matching bases. The ends were cut back, 2 bases at V and 5 bases at J, with 19 bases in the middle. Germline V gene data show CDR1 as PRHDT and CDR2 as FYEKMQ (reference sequence). This CDR3 spans 17 amino acids. The CDR3 DNA sequence: TGTGCCAGCAGCTTAAGTGTTTGGGGCGGGCAAGATCAGCCCCAGCATTTT. Its translation: CASSLSVWGGQDQPQHF.

This clonotype was detected many times. The V gene is TRBV11-2, the J gene TRBJ1-1; a weak D match, TRBD1 (5 bases). Germline loops: CDR1 SGHAT, CDR2 FQNNGV. Trimming cost V 3 bases and J 2 bases, with 13 bases left between them. The CDR3 extends over 15 amino acids. Here the CDR3 DNA reads TGTGCCAGCAGCTTTGGGACGGGGATAAACACTGAAGCTTTCTTT. Translating it yields CASSFGTGINTEAFF.